This T cell receptor beta chain originates from a study of cytomegalovirus exposure and HLA in healthy donors (dated by TCRdb to about 2017). Notes on the research overall: An earlier analysis of about 530 of the donors reported 276 Gb of sequence data and around 110 million unique TCR beta sequences obtained from about 179 million T cells. An early release that covered approximately 600 HLA-typed donors contained approximately 300 gigabases of sequencing data and 65 million to 100 million unique TCR sequences. The genetic ancestry cluster associated with self-reported Caucasian donors included 81% of the roughly 410 genotyped donors. The study aimed to test whether signatures of past pathogen exposure could be identified by cataloging public T cell receptors. The study profiled the T cell repertoires of fewer than 850 subjects by immunosequencing and related them to cytomegalovirus serostatus. Along with the approximately 700-subject first cohort, a separate validation cohort of over a hundred different subjects was used. High-throughput TCR immunosequencing, statistical association of individual TCRs with disease status, and machine learning were combined to predict cytomegalovirus infection status. To study patterns of TCR occurrence, a later analysis re-analyzed previously published TCR beta repertoires from 650 to 750 donors and added high-resolution HLA genotyping. In the later analysis, no new phenotypic data were used to find candidate immune exposures; instead, reliance was placed on TCR beta sequences and their occurrence across donors. To decide whether each TCR beta V gene segment behaved as functional or pseudogenic, an earlier analysis of approximately 600 of the donors relied on high-throughput TCR beta sequencing. Donor age, sex, ethnicity and CMV serostatus were compiled together with the repertoire data. In a later genetic analysis, genome-wide SNP genotypes for about 60% of the 666 donors were used, and that subset was treated as a discovery cohort. Every repertoire in the discovery cohort had been generated on one and the same sequencing platform. Class I and class II HLA loci were covered by the typing at four-digit resolution. Typing coverage varied by locus: about 620-630 donors for A, B, C, DRB1 and DQB1; around 560 for DQA1; more than 600 for DPA1; approximately 470 for DPB1. Because of strong linkage in the cohort, four or five DR-DQ haplotypes were treated as single units for association and clustering. Across approximately 400 genotyped donors of the cohort, an average of approximately 200,000 unique TCR beta nucleotide sequences per donor were sequenced, and roughly 20% of those sequences were non-productive. What the work shows at the level of the full study, not this receptor alone: Because HLA typing was missing for some donors at each locus, association tests included only the typed subset. A later analysis associated about 17,000 TCR beta sequences with specific HLA alleles at a false discovery rate of 0.05. In a later analysis, HLA-associated TCR beta chains showed more clonal expansion and lower generation probabilities than non-associated chains that were equally common. A further reported finding was that TCR beta sequences accurately predicted the HLA-A and HLA-B alleles for most subjects in the first cohort. Some IMGT-functional V segments, including TRBV6-2 and TRBV6-3, could not be distinguished by the 87-base-pair reads and were therefore excluded. Three of the identified cytomegalovirus-associated TCR beta chains were confirmed in vitro to be specific for cytomegalovirus antigens. A later genetic analysis reported fewer N-insertions in productive TCRs among donors in an Asian-associated ancestry cluster than the roughly 650-donor mean. When HLA alleles, especially DR and DQ, strongly co-occurred, TCR associations were difficult to assign to individual alleles. For the cohort, immune exposure information was limited to CMV serostatus. An association between a missense DCLRE1C variant and V-gene and J-gene trimming of TCR beta chains was found in a later genetic analysis and replicated in an independent cohort. In an earlier analysis of approximately 600 of the donors, most TCR beta V segments were observed in productive rearrangements about 90% or about 30% of the time, broadly matching IMGT annotations. According to a later analysis, TCR association rates differed among HLA loci, with DRB1 alleles showing the most associated TCRs and HLA-C alleles showing the fewest. In a later analysis, most CMV-associated TCR beta chains were found to appear HLA-restricted, with HLA associations seemingly driven largely by CMV exposure. Cytomegalovirus status was reported to be diagnosed by the classifier with high specificity and sensitivity in both the original and validation cohorts. It was suggested by the authors that the approach could potentially be generalized to other disease states and immunological phenotypes. The study gave a list of more than 150 TCR beta chains associated with cytomegalovirus. A cluster of highly shared sequence variants was judged likely to represent a technical artifact of the sequencing pipeline. In this cohort, only TCR beta chains were sequenced, and detectable features were limited by the absence of alpha or paired-chain data. Over 15 rarely observed V segments, including chromosome 9 orphons, were excluded from the earlier analysis of approximately 500 of the donors because counts were too low. The presence/absence analyses assumed that sequencing depth was roughly uniform across donors, and that assumption may not be true. According to a later analysis, parvovirus B19, influenza, CMV and Epstein-Barr virus appeared linked to several top co-occurrence clusters. Most TCR sequences were seen in very few donors, while some public TCRs were found in many individuals. Correlated functional status among segregating V segments might reflect linkage disequilibrium, but an unknown experimental factor could not be ruled out.

The table lists this clone with a few counts. Its antigen remains undetermined. Base qualities are not provided; no much larger clone lies one nucleotide away. The cohort comprised hundreds of healthy bone marrow donors. All cohort members were sampled while nominally healthy, although unrecorded immune exposures were likely present. The donor tested CMV seropositive, placing the donor among the 290 or so seropositive members of the cohort. A peripheral blood sample was provided by each donor, and peripheral blood mononuclear cells were used for TCR beta sequencing. The Qiagen DNeasy Blood Extraction Kit was used to extract genomic DNA from the blood cell samples. Libraries came from the immunoSEQ multiplex PCR assay. For the multiplex PCR, a mixture combining 60 forward primers for TCR Vbeta segments and 13 reverse primers for TCR Jbeta segments was used. A multiplex PCR assay on genomic DNA amplified the CDR3 region of rearranged TCR beta genes. The amplified TCR beta libraries were sequenced on the Illumina HiSeq System as 87-base-pair reads. Turning to the authors' computational methods: A later analysis tallied tens of millions of unique TCR beta chains across the 660 or so repertoires, and 10 million to 11 million of those chains were shared by two or more donors. Raw reads were error-corrected and collapsed into unique sequences with a nearest-neighbor algorithm that merged closely related sequences to remove PCR and sequencing errors. To assign V, D and J gene segments, CDR3 sequences were aligned to IMGT reference sequences. For a sequence to be retained, a match of at least six nucleotides was required to both a V gene segment and a J gene segment. A rearrangement was called productive if the CDR3 had no stop codons and remained in frame with V and J, and every other rearrangement was called non-productive. CDR3 was defined according to IMGT convention as the region running from the second conserved V-encoded cysteine to the conserved J-encoded phenylalanine. In an earlier analysis of 587 of the donors, sequences lacking an unambiguous match to a single V gene segment were excluded. An earlier analysis of roughly 590 of the donors called V segments functional above 56.7% productive rearrangements and segregating when the between-donor standard deviation exceeded 5%. A statistical classification framework was built for diagnosing cytomegalovirus status from the catalog of TCR beta chain sequences. V and J gene assignment, in a later analysis, came from comparing TCR nucleotide sequences with IMGT/GENE-DB human TR gene sequences. In a later analysis, CDR3 sequences and most-parsimonious VDJ recombination scenarios were assigned using the TCRdist pipeline. In a later analysis, each TCR beta chain was defined by its CDR3 amino acid sequence together with its V-gene family, and reads lacking a unique V-gene family were excluded. In a later analysis, 500 to 700 highly shared, low-generation-probability nucleotide sequences were removed to address suspected cross-contamination and a sequencing artifact. In a later analysis, a clonal expansion index for each public chain was calculated from normalized within-repertoire ranks of inferred template counts. In a later analysis, generation probabilities were computed using a VDJ recombination model fitted to out-of-frame rearrangements, and the results were checked against IGoR. Hypergeometric tests were used in a later analysis to score TCR-TCR, TCR-HLA and TCR-CMV co-occurrence, with a repertoire-size bias correction applied to the TCR pairs. To estimate false discovery rates, a later analysis permuted the HLA or CMV assignments 20 times. In a later analysis, co-occurring TCRs were grouped with DBSCAN, and TCRdist sequence similarity was added when clustering was performed within HLA-allele-positive subsets. Repertoires with fewer than 30,000 or more than 120,000 public chains, plus five repertoires with anomalous nucleotide sharing, were excluded from co-occurrence clustering. The clones in this table, taken by TCRdb from immuneACCESS, are in-frame only. Not every clone is retained; where verified, under half of the shortfall comes from an unresolved V gene, and the cause of the rest is unknown. That table supplies the V and J calls and clone size; D and trimming were determined from the DNA. This sample holds approximately 90,000 clones; around three quarters were observed only once. Jointly, the top ten make up about 14% of the sample.

The CDR3, cysteine through phenylalanine, is 15 amino acids long. Only the CDR3 portion is preserved as DNA: 45 bases, with reading frame beginning at the first base. Between the V and J ends, shortened by 0 bases and 8 bases respectively, the junction contains 14 bases. Taken from the germline V gene, the CDR1 and CDR2 loops are SGDLS and YYNGEE. The TCR originated in a woman aged 45-65 years in good health and CMV-seropositive. Sample: PBMCs. Recombination connected TRBV9 to TRBJ2-2; TRBD2 might be the D gene, on 6 matching bases. The nucleotide sequence is TGTGCCAGCAGCGTAGTAGCGGCGGGTGCGGGGGAGCTGTTTTTT. Translated, this is CASSVVAAGAGELFF.